This T cell receptor (beta chain) came from a study of T cell repertoires in cytomegalovirus infection. At the level of the study: Indicated by public TCR beta signatures were CMV infection and matching HLA type.

MiXCR, run by TCRdb on the reads, gives a single entry per CDR3 protein. The sample contains 76,000 or so distinct CDR3 sequences, 3.7% of which appear only once. Study-wide points: The cumulative frequency of public TCR beta families distinguished individuals who carried CMV together with the relevant HLA. Dominating the ex vivo response were HLA-C-restricted CMV-specific TCR beta clonotypes.

This CDR3 comprises 16 residues. Germline trimming cut 4 bases from V and 1 base from J; bases unmatched to any gene: 6. This clonotype was found many times. Antigen unknown. The chain uses TRBV12-3 or TRBV12-4 and TRBJ1-1; 10 bases agree with TRBD1. The sample consisted of PBMCs. This sequence was found in a human donor in good health (CMV status not recorded). Some clones in this sample may be carry-over from other donors' samples. The CDR3 spells CASSSPGQGGNTEAFF. DNA of the CDR3: TGTGCCAGCAGTTCACCCGGACAGGGGGGGAACACTGAAGCTTTCTTT.